Listed below are T cell receptor beta chains from one sample, sequenced in a study of T cell repertoires in cytomegalovirus infection. TCRdb reprocessed the reads via MiXCR and lists one record per CDR3 protein. This table holds about 200,000 distinct CDR3 sequences, approximately 9.6% found once. What was sequenced was PBMCs. Receptors originate from a human donor in good health (CMV status not recorded). Some clones in this sample may be carry-over from other donors' samples. CDR3s include the opening cysteine and the closing phenylalanine or tryptophan. Fields, in order: J gene, V gene, D gene, clone size, CDR3 protein, CDR3 DNA. A D gene is named only where the DNA matches it firmly. For some rows the clone size is stated as once, few or many, or as a class when expanded; others skip it.

j_call: TRBJ2-7
v_call: TRBV18
d_call: TRBD2
clone_size: few
cdr3_aa: CASSPYGSGGRDEQYF
cdr3_nt: TGTGCCAGCTCACCATATGGGAGCGGGGGCCGGGACGAGCAGTACTTC

j_call: TRBJ1-5
v_call: TRBV25-1
d_call: .
clone_size: few
cdr3_aa: CASSPGTSNQPQHF
cdr3_nt: TGTGCCAGCAGTCCGGGCACCAGCAATCAGCCCCAGCATTTT

j_call: TRBJ2-3
v_call: TRBV7-2
d_call: .
clone_size: many
cdr3_aa: CASSLMHSTDTQYF
cdr3_nt: TGTGCCAGCAGCTTAATGCACAGCACAGATACGCAGTATTTT

j_call: TRBJ2-3
v_call: TRBV7-2
d_call: TRBD2
clone_size: many
cdr3_aa: CASSLDPWPSGPTDTQYF
cdr3_nt: TGTGCCAGCAGCTTAGACCCCTGGCCTAGCGGGCCCACAGATACGCAGTATTTT

j_call: TRBJ2-1
v_call: TRBV29-1
d_call: .
clone_size: .
cdr3_aa: CSVYIPGTRVNNEQFF
cdr3_nt: TGCAGCGTTTATATTCCCGGGACAAGGGTTAACAATGAGCAGTTCTTC

j_call: TRBJ1-1
v_call: TRBV29-1
d_call: .
clone_size: few
cdr3_aa: CSVNPMGGNTEAFF
cdr3_nt: TGCAGCGTAAACCCCATGGGGGGGAACACTGAAGCTTTCTTT

j_call: TRBJ2-5
v_call: TRBV20-1
d_call: .
clone_size: few
cdr3_aa: CSAPLRDDNLREETQYF
cdr3_nt: TGCAGTGCTCCGTTGCGGGATGACAACTTGAGGGAAGAGACCCAGTACTTC

j_call: TRBJ2-7
v_call: TRBV7-2
d_call: .
clone_size: many
cdr3_aa: CASSLDGGVGRREQYF
cdr3_nt: TGTGCCAGCAGCTTAGACGGCGGGGTGGGGCGCCGGGAGCAGTACTTC

j_call: TRBJ2-5
v_call: TRBV10-3
d_call: .
clone_size: .
cdr3_aa: CAISEREETQYF
cdr3_nt: TGTGCCATCAGTGAGCGGGAAGAGACCCAGTACTTC

j_call: TRBJ1-1
v_call: TRBV6-2/TRBV6-3
d_call: .
clone_size: few
cdr3_aa: CASSHGTHYPLF
cdr3_nt: TGTGCCAGCAGTCACGGGACACATTACCCACTCTTT

j_call: TRBJ2-7
v_call: TRBV7-2
d_call: TRBD1
clone_size: many
cdr3_aa: CASRFAGGYEQYF
cdr3_nt: TGTGCCAGCAGATTCGCAGGGGGCTACGAGCAGTACTTC

j_call: TRBJ2-7
v_call: TRBV7-2
d_call: .
clone_size: many
cdr3_aa: CASSAGLNYEQYF
cdr3_nt: TGTGCCAGCAGCGCGGGCCTGAACTACGAGCAGTACTTC

j_call: TRBJ1-4
v_call: TRBV29-1
d_call: .
clone_size: few
cdr3_aa: CSVEFLGLSEKLFF
cdr3_nt: TGCAGCGTTGAATTTTTGGGGTTAAGCGAAAAACTGTTTTTT

j_call: TRBJ2-5
v_call: TRBV10-3
d_call: TRBD2
clone_size: few
cdr3_aa: CAISPGTSGGGETQYF
cdr3_nt: TGTGCCATCAGCCCCGGGACTAGCGGGGGAGGGGAGACCCAGTACTTC

j_call: TRBJ1-6
v_call: TRBV7-9
d_call: .
clone_size: many
cdr3_aa: CASSLQGDNSPLHF
cdr3_nt: TGTGCCAGCAGCTTACAGGGTGATAATTCACCCCTCCACTTT

j_call: TRBJ1-1
v_call: TRBV5-1
d_call: .
clone_size: .
cdr3_aa: CASSTAGATEAFF
cdr3_nt: TGCGCCAGCAGCACCGCCGGGGCCACTGAAGCTTTCTTT

j_call: TRBJ2-7
v_call: TRBV19
d_call: TRBD2
clone_size: many
cdr3_aa: CASSHRGDLNEQYF
cdr3_nt: TGTGCCAGTAGCCACCGGGGGGATTTAAACGAGCAGTACTTC

j_call: TRBJ1-5
v_call: TRBV7-8
d_call: .
clone_size: many
cdr3_aa: CASSLEWGPQHF
cdr3_nt: TGTGCCAGCAGCTTGGAATGGGGGCCCCAGCATTTT

j_call: TRBJ1-6
v_call: TRBV14
d_call: TRBD1
clone_size: many
cdr3_aa: CASSRMGLGTGVEYDSPLHF
cdr3_nt: TGTGCCAGCAGCCGCATGGGGCTCGGGACAGGGGTTGAGTACGATTCACCCCTCCACTTT

j_call: TRBJ2-5
v_call: TRBV6-4
d_call: TRBD2
clone_size: many
cdr3_aa: CASSAVAGGLETQYF
cdr3_nt: TGTGCCAGCAGTGCGGTAGCGGGGGGTCTGGAGACCCAGTACTTC

j_call: TRBJ2-3
v_call: TRBV29-1
d_call: .
clone_size: many
cdr3_aa: CSVEDTGGRADTQYF
cdr3_nt: TGCAGCGTTGAAGACACGGGGGGCCGAGCAGATACGCAGTATTTT

j_call: TRBJ1-6
v_call: TRBV14
d_call: .
clone_size: .
cdr3_aa: CVSSQGTGRDSPLHF
cdr3_nt: TGTGTCAGCAGCCAAGGCACAGGGCGGGATTCACCCCTCCACTTT

j_call: TRBJ2-7
v_call: TRBV7-2
d_call: .
clone_size: many
cdr3_aa: CASSTGHDSYEQYF
cdr3_nt: TGTGCCAGCAGCACCGGACACGATTCCTACGAGCAGTACTTC

j_call: TRBJ2-7
v_call: TRBV7-2
d_call: .
clone_size: many
cdr3_aa: CASSSDYEQYF
cdr3_nt: TGTGCCAGCAGCTCCGACTACGAGCAGTACTTC

j_call: TRBJ1-1
v_call: TRBV5-4
d_call: .
clone_size: few
cdr3_aa: CASSLGSGQTTEAFF
cdr3_nt: TGTGCCAGCAGCTTGGGGTCAGGCCAAACCACTGAAGCTTTCTTT

j_call: TRBJ1-4
v_call: TRBV5-1
d_call: .
clone_size: few
cdr3_aa: CASSLAGGTTNEKLFF
cdr3_nt: TGCGCCAGCAGCTTGGCAGGTGGGACAACTAATGAAAAACTGTTTTTT

j_call: TRBJ1-4
v_call: TRBV28
d_call: TRBD1
clone_size: .
cdr3_aa: CASSLPSTGEKLFF
cdr3_nt: TGTGCCAGCAGTTTACCGTCGACAGGGGAAAAACTGTTTTTT

j_call: TRBJ1-1
v_call: TRBV12-5
d_call: .
clone_size: many
cdr3_aa: CASGPRWGARITEAFF
cdr3_nt: TGTGCTAGTGGCCCCCGGTGGGGAGCACGGATCACTGAAGCTTTCTTT

j_call: TRBJ1-1
v_call: TRBV14
d_call: .
clone_size: many
cdr3_aa: CASSQEKGNTEAFF
cdr3_nt: TGTGCCAGCAGCCAAGAAAAGGGGAACACTGAAGCTTTCTTT

j_call: TRBJ1-5
v_call: TRBV7-2
d_call: .
clone_size: many
cdr3_aa: CASRQRSYNQPQHF
cdr3_nt: TGTGCCAGCAGGCAACGATCCTACAATCAGCCCCAGCATTTT

j_call: TRBJ2-7
v_call: TRBV27
d_call: TRBD2
clone_size: many
cdr3_aa: CASSPLGLAGGEQYF
cdr3_nt: TGTGCCAGCAGTCCCTTGGGGCTAGCGGGAGGCGAGCAGTACTTC

j_call: TRBJ2-2
v_call: TRBV11-2
d_call: .
clone_size: .
cdr3_aa: CASSLEDLNTGELFF
cdr3_nt: TGTGCCAGCAGCTTAGAGGACCTGAACACCGGGGAGCTGTTTTTT

j_call: TRBJ2-7
v_call: TRBV7-2
d_call: .
clone_size: .
cdr3_aa: CASSSYSYEQNF
cdr3_nt: TGTGCCAGCAGCTCTTATTCTTACGAGCAGAACTTC

j_call: TRBJ2-7
v_call: TRBV7-2
d_call: .
clone_size: many
cdr3_aa: CASSLSQRADSYEQYF
cdr3_nt: TGTGCCAGCAGCTTATCGCAGCGTGCGGACTCCTACGAGCAGTACTTC

j_call: TRBJ1-2
v_call: TRBV30
d_call: .
clone_size: few
cdr3_aa: CASPGAKGYTF
cdr3_nt: TGTGCATCCCCGGGGGCAAAAGGCTACACCTTC

j_call: TRBJ1-2
v_call: TRBV19
d_call: TRBD1
clone_size: few
cdr3_aa: CASSIPGAHRGRNGYTF
cdr3_nt: TGTGCCAGTAGCATCCCGGGTGCCCACAGGGGGCGAAATGGCTACACCTTC

j_call: TRBJ2-7
v_call: TRBV7-8
d_call: .
clone_size: many
cdr3_aa: CASSQYGRRSYEQYF
cdr3_nt: TGTGCCAGCAGCCAGTACGGCAGGAGAAGCTACGAGCAGTACTTC

j_call: TRBJ2-1
v_call: TRBV6-4
d_call: TRBD2
clone_size: few
cdr3_aa: CASSPGLASPAGEQFF
cdr3_nt: TGTGCCAGCAGTCCCGGACTAGCCTCCCCGGCGGGTGAGCAGTTCTTC

j_call: TRBJ2-7
v_call: TRBV30
d_call: .
clone_size: .
cdr3_aa: CAWTGDYEQYF
cdr3_nt: TGTGCCTGGACAGGGGACTACGAGCAGTACTTC

j_call: TRBJ2-3
v_call: TRBV28
d_call: .
clone_size: many
cdr3_aa: CASVLAVSAADTQYF
cdr3_nt: TGTGCCAGCGTTCTTGCGGTTAGCGCTGCAGATACGCAGTATTTT

j_call: TRBJ2-7
v_call: TRBV7-8
d_call: .
clone_size: many
cdr3_aa: CASSPHRDRQGRRLYEQYF
cdr3_nt: TGTGCCAGCAGCCCCCACCGGGACCGTCAGGGGAGGAGACTTTACGAGCAGTACTTC

j_call: TRBJ2-3
v_call: TRBV6-2/TRBV6-3
d_call: .
clone_size: .
cdr3_aa: CASSYDADSSTDTQYF
cdr3_nt: TGTGCCAGCAGTTACGACGCCGACAGTAGCACAGATACGCAGTATTTT

j_call: TRBJ2-5
v_call: TRBV4-2
d_call: TRBD2
clone_size: many
cdr3_aa: CASSQGAGTSGVTQYF
cdr3_nt: TGTGCCAGCAGCCAAGGGGCGGGGACTAGCGGAGTGACCCAGTACTTC

j_call: TRBJ1-1
v_call: TRBV7-2
d_call: TRBD1
clone_size: many
cdr3_aa: CASSENRGPNTEAFF
cdr3_nt: TGTGCCAGCAGCGAAAACAGGGGACCCAACACTGAAGCTTTCTTT

j_call: TRBJ1-5
v_call: TRBV7-2
d_call: .
clone_size: many
cdr3_aa: CASSFREGQPQHF
cdr3_nt: TGTGCCAGCAGCTTCCGGGAGGGTCAGCCCCAGCATTTT

j_call: TRBJ1-1
v_call: TRBV6-2/TRBV6-3
d_call: TRBD1
clone_size: many
cdr3_aa: CASSRGTAEAFF
cdr3_nt: TGTGCCAGCAGTCGGGGGACAGCCGAAGCTTTCTTT

j_call: TRBJ2-1
v_call: TRBV10-3
d_call: .
clone_size: many
cdr3_aa: CAITDRRDNEQFF
cdr3_nt: TGTGCCATCACGGATCGGAGGGACAATGAGCAGTTCTTC

j_call: TRBJ2-2
v_call: TRBV5-6
d_call: .
clone_size: many
cdr3_aa: CASSLDRHYPGELFF
cdr3_nt: TGTGCCAGCAGCTTGGACAGACACTATCCCGGGGAGCTGTTTTTT

j_call: TRBJ1-5
v_call: TRBV7-2
d_call: TRBD1
clone_size: many
cdr3_aa: CASSLEGQGKGQPQHF
cdr3_nt: TGTGCCAGCAGCTTAGAGGGACAGGGGAAGGGTCAGCCCCAGCATTTT

j_call: TRBJ1-5
v_call: TRBV7-2
d_call: TRBD1
clone_size: many
cdr3_aa: CASSADRGVHQPQHF
cdr3_nt: TGTGCCAGCAGCGCAGACAGGGGAGTACATCAGCCCCAGCATTTT

j_call: TRBJ1-1
v_call: TRBV5-6
d_call: .
clone_size: .
cdr3_aa: CASSWGAATEAFF
cdr3_nt: TGTGCCAGCAGCTGGGGGGCTGCCACTGAAGCTTTCTTT

j_call: TRBJ1-5
v_call: TRBV15
d_call: .
clone_size: .
cdr3_aa: CATSAGGGSNQPQHF
cdr3_nt: TGTGCCACCAGCGCAGGAGGGGGTAGCAATCAGCCCCAGCATTTT